This T cell receptor beta chain was found in a study of control samples from healthy donors and cancer patients. The CDR3 runs 15 residues. V was cut by 1 base and J by 1 base, with 5 bases left in between. The germline gives CDR1 SEHNR, CDR2 FQNEAQ (reference sequence). Libraries were prepared by immunoSEQ multiplex PCR; TCRdb keeps only in-frame clonotypes and omits some of them. Among under 85,000 clones listed, more than 85% were seen once. Sequences were obtained from PBMCs. The chain employs TRBV7-9 and TRBJ2-6; D ambiguous. The clonotype was recovered from a woman in her forties with lung cancer. The CDR3 spells CASSLVRSGANVLTF. CDR3 bases: TGTGCCAGCAGCTTAGTAAGATCTGGGGCCAACGTCCTGACTTTC.